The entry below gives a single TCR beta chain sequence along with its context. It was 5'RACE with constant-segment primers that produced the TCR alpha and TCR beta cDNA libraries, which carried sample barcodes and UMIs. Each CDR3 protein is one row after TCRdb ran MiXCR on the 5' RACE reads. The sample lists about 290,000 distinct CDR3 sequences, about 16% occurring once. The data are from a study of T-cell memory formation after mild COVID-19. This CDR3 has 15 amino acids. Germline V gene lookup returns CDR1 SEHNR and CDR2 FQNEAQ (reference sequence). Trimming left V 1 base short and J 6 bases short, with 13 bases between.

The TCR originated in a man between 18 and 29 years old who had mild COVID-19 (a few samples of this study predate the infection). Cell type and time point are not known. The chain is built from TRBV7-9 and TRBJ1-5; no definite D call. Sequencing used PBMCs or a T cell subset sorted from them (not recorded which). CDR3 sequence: CASSLGGNRGQPQHF. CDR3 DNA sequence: TGTGCCAGCAGCTTAGGCGGGAACCGGGGTCAGCCCCAGCATTTT.